This passage covers 28 T cell receptor beta chains from one sample sequenced in a study of blood T cell repertoires in COVID-19. Assay: immunoSEQ multiplex PCR; the TCRdb copy retains only in-frame clones and omits some. In the table there are approximately 170,000 clones, about 81% of which are singletons. The sample taken for sequencing was peripheral blood. These receptors originate from a man in his 60s with active or convalescent COVID-19.

The chain is built from TRBV18 and TRBJ2-7; weak D call: TRBD2 (6 bases). Germline V gene sequence: CDR1 KGHSH, CDR2 LQKENI. The V and J ends lost 2 bases and 5 bases respectively, with 16 bases between them. The CDR3 totals 15 residues. This chain's CDR3 is CASSPGVVGGDEQYF. The CDR3 DNA reads as TGTGCCAGCTCACCAGGAGTCGTCGGAGGGGACGAGCAGTACTTC. The full variable domain, rest sourced from reference TRBV18 and TRBJ2-7, is NAGVMQNPRHLVRRRGQEARLRCSPMKGHSHVYWYRQLPEEGLKFMVYLQKENIIDESGMPKERFSAEFPKEGPSILRIQQVVRGDSAAYFCASSPGVVGGDEQYFGPGTRLTVT.

The gene calls are TRBV2 and TRBJ2-3; D perhaps matches TRBD2 (5 bases). The CDR3 sequence is 16 residues long. From germline, CDR1 is SNHLY and CDR2 FYNNEI. Between the trimmed V and J ends, which lost 7 bases and 2 bases, there was a span of 19 bases. CDR3 residues: CASNNLEAEYTDTQYF. DNA for the CDR3: TGTGCCAGCAACAACCTCGAAGCGGAGTACACAGATACGCAGTATTTT.

The rearrangement uses TRBV10-3 and TRBJ2-1, with D possibly being TRBD2 (5 bases). V shed 9 bases and J shed 6 bases, with 18 bases lying between them. Germline loops: CDR1 ENHRY, CDR2 SYGVKD. The CDR3 extends over 14 amino acids. The CDR3 loop reads CAMAPRGMGNEQFF. The CDR3 nucleotides read TGTGCCATGGCCCCACGGGGAATGGGCAATGAGCAGTTCTTC.

CDR3 residues: CASSLRTSYQTQYF. Here the CDR3 DNA reads TGCGCCAGCAGCCTGAGGACTAGCTATCAGACCCAGTACTTC. The chain joins TRBV5-1 to TRBJ2-5, with TRBD2 identical over 8 bases. The junction had 8 bases not matched to a gene; V was cut back by 4 bases and J by 6 bases. CDR1 and CDR2 (germline): SGHRS, YFSETQ. The CDR3 spans 14 residues.

The V and J genes are TRBV3-1 (or the pseudogene TRBV3-2) and TRBJ1-4; possible D gene TRBD1, 6 bases. CDR1 and CDR2 (germline): LGHDT, YNNKEL (reference sequence). This CDR3 has 15 amino acids. V dropped 1 base and J dropped 5 bases, with 11 bases sitting between them. CDR3 bases: TGTGCCAGCAGCCAAGCTACAGGGATCAATGAAAAACTGTTTTTT. Its protein is CASSQATGINEKLFF.

The chain links TRBV7-9 to TRBJ2-3; 8 nucleotides line up with TRBD1. The CDR3 sequence is 16 residues long. Germline lookup yields CDR1 SEHNR and CDR2 FQNEAQ (reference sequence). Trimming took 5 bases from V and 0 from J; bases not matched to a gene: 7. CDR3 nucleotide sequence: TGTGCCAGCAGCCTAACAGGGGGGCTAAGCACAGATACGCAGTATTTT. This encodes CASSLTGGLSTDTQYF.

The V and J genes are TRBV2 and TRBJ2-7; TRBD2 matches 8 bases. This CDR3 comprises 14 residues. Germline trimming cut 4 bases from V and 3 bases from J; bases unmatched to any gene: 5. In germline, CDR1 is SNHLY, CDR2 FYNNEI. The CDR3 DNA reads TGTGCCAGCAGTGGTACTAGCGGCAACTACGAGCAGTACTTC. It is translated as CASSGTSGNYEQYF. Using reference TRBV2 and TRBJ2-7 for the parts outside the CDR3, the full variable domain is EPEVTQTPSHQVTQMGQEVILRCVPISNHLYFYWYRQILGQKVEFLVSFYNNEISEKSEIFDDQFSVERPDGSNFTLKIRSTKLEDSAMYFCASSGTSGNYEQYFGPGTRLTVT.

J is TRBJ2-7 and V is TRBV5-1; 9 nucleotides match TRBD1. This CDR3 spans 14 amino acids. V lost 4 bases and J lost 2; bases outside the gene matches: 4. The germline CDR1 and CDR2 sequences are SGHRS and YFSETQ. The CDR3 nucleotides read TGCGCCAGCAGCGGGGGACAGGGACCCTACGAGCAGTACTTC. This sequence encodes CASSGGQGPYEQYF.

The chain recombines TRBV21-1 with TRBJ2-4; TRBD2, as called in the table, went unchecked against the DNA. TRBV21-1 is recorded as a pseudogene. The CDR3 is 20 residues long. The CDR3 region is CASSKSTSGRHLWGKNIQYF. CDR3 nucleotides: TGTGCCAGCAGCAAAAGTACTAGCGGGAGACATTTGTGGGGCAAAAACATTCAGTACTTC.

This rearrangement joins TRBV2 to TRBJ2-2, with a tentative D call TRBD2 (5 bases). Trimming removed 1 base from V and 5 bases from J, with 8 bases in between. CDR1 is SNHLY, CDR2 FYNNEI, per germline. The CDR3 totals 14 residues. CDR3 coding DNA: TGTGCCAGCAGTGAAGGAGGGTCTACCGGGGAGCTGTTTTTT. Its translation: CASSEGGSTGELFF.

This chain links TRBV10-3 with TRBJ2-3; D call uncertain. Trimming stripped 0 bases from V and 5 bases from J, with 6 bases between. Germline-derived CDR1 and CDR2 are ENHRY and SYGVKD. This CDR3 is built from 13 residues. CDR3 residues: CAISESPLDTQYF. CDR3 in DNA: TGTGCCATCAGTGAGTCTCCCCTAGATACGCAGTATTTT.

The gene calls are TRBV6-5 and TRBJ2-7; TRBD1 aligns across 8 bases. V lost 6 bases, J lost 0 bases, and 7 bases stayed unmatched. The length of the CDR3 is 15 residues. CDR1 is MNHEY and CDR2 is SVGAGI in the germline V gene. The DNA for the CDR3 is TGTGCCAGCAGCCGGGCCGGGACAGGCTCCTACGAGCAGTACTTC. Encoded protein: CASSRAGTGSYEQYF.

The chain uses TRBV6-5 and TRBJ1-1; a possible D gene is TRBD1 (6 bases). Germline V gene lookup returns CDR1 MNHEY and CDR2 SVGAGI. V dropped 5 bases and J dropped 4 bases, with 14 bases sitting between them. The CDR3 sequence is 14 residues long. The CDR3 loop reads CASSRQERSTEAFF. Here the CDR3 DNA reads TGTGCCAGCAGTCGACAGGAGAGGAGCACTGAAGCTTTCTTT.

V usage is TRBV18 and J usage is TRBJ1-1; 10 bases fit TRBD1. Unmatched junction bases numbered 2, after V lost 3 bases and J lost 1 base. The CDR3 covers 15 residues. Germline CDR1 is KGHSH and CDR2 is LQKENI. The CDR3 nucleotides are TGTGCCAGCTCACCCGACAGGGGGCGGAACACTGAAGCTTTCTTT. As protein: CASSPDRGRNTEAFF.

This chain uses TRBV6-5 with TRBJ1-5; no clear D. The germline gives CDR1 MNHEY, CDR2 SVGAGI. This CDR3 spans 15 amino acids. Trimming took off 2 bases at V and 2 bases at J, with 10 bases between the two ends. The chain's CDR3 is CASSYRGNGNQPQHF. The CDR3 DNA follows: TGTGCCAGCAGTTACCGGGGAAATGGCAATCAGCCCCAGCATTTT.

This chain links TRBV29-1 with TRBJ2-2, with 8 bases matching TRBD1. This CDR3 has 14 amino acids. CDR1 SQVTM and CDR2 ANQGSEA come from the germline V gene. The V and J ends lost 4 bases and 4 bases, in that order; junction bases with no gene match: 5. The CDR3 reads CSVVRTGITGELFF. Written as DNA, the CDR3 is TGCAGCGTTGTGAGGACAGGGATCACCGGGGAGCTGTTTTTT.

The chain links TRBV5-6 to TRBJ2-1, with D perhaps matching TRBD2 (6 bases). Germline lookup yields CDR1 SGHDT and CDR2 YYEEEE. Trimming took off 5 bases at V and 0 bases at J, with 12 bases between the two ends. The CDR3 has 15 amino acids. CDR3 in DNA: TGTGCCAGCAGAGCCGGGGGTCTCTCCTACAATGAGCAGTTCTTC. Its protein product is CASRAGGLSYNEQFF.

The chain combines TRBV21-1 with TRBJ1-6. TRBV21-1 is assigned pseudogene status. This CDR3 contains 12 residues. CDR3 nucleotides: TGTGCCAGCAGCATACTCCACTTGACCCTCCACTTT. This translates into CASSILHLTLHF.

The V call is TRBV29-1, the J call TRBJ1-2; D is perhaps TRBD1 (5 bases). This CDR3 region has 14 residues. From germline, CDR1 is SQVTM and CDR2 ANQGSEA. V was pared by 6 bases and J by 4 bases, with 18 bases between. The CDR3 region has the DNA TGCAGCGTGTCCGGTGTGGGGGGAGGCTATGGCTACACCTTC. Its translation: CSVSGVGGGYGYTF.

The chain is built from TRBV10-1 and TRBJ1-1; D remains unclear. Germline CDR1 WNHNN, CDR2 SYGVQD (reference sequence). The CDR3 is 14 residues long. V dropped 4 bases and J dropped 8 bases, with 17 bases sitting between them. The CDR3 DNA reads TGCGCCAGCAGTGGAACTACCGAACGAAGGGAAGCTTTCTTT. Protein: CASSGTTERREAFF.

The rearrangement joins TRBV7-7 to TRBJ2-5; D perhaps matches TRBD1 (5 bases). This CDR3 has 13 amino acids. Germline V gene lookup returns CDR1 SSHAT and CDR2 FNYEAQ (reference sequence). Trimming took off 0 bases at V and 4 bases at J, with 6 bases between the two ends. CDR3 DNA: TGTGCCAGCAGCTTAGCGGGGCGAGAGACCCAGTACTTC. This encodes CASSLAGRETQYF.

This chain connects TRBV11-2 to TRBJ1-2; 10 bases line up with TRBD1. This CDR3 has 13 amino acids. The germline CDR1 and CDR2 sequences are SGHAT and FQNNGV. J gave up 11 bases and V 7 bases, and 10 bases lay outside the gene matches. The CDR3 loop reads CASTPGQGWKYTF. The CDR3 region has the DNA TGTGCCAGCACTCCGGGACAGGGGTGGAAGTACACCTTC.

V is TRBV7-8 and J is TRBJ2-1; maybe TRBD1 (5 bases). Germline lookup yields CDR1 SGHVS and CDR2 FQNEAQ. Between the trimmed V and J ends, which lost 2 bases and 3 bases, there was a span of 14 bases. CDR3 length: 16 amino acids. The CDR3 here is CASSLRDSRDYNEQFF. In DNA form, the CDR3 reads TGTGCCAGCAGCTTAAGAGACAGTAGGGACTACAATGAGCAGTTCTTC.

This chain connects TRBV19 to TRBJ2-1, with TRBD1 matching over 7 bases. V trimming: 3 bases; J trimming: 0 bases; junction bases outside the gene matches: 2. Germline CDR1 and CDR2: LNHDA and SQIVND (reference sequence). This CDR3 has 15 residues. This CDR3 reads CASSIPGGSYNEQFF. The CDR3 DNA sequence: TGTGCCAGTAGTATTCCAGGGGGCTCCTACAATGAGCAGTTCTTC. The whole variable domain, remainder taken from reference TRBV19 and TRBJ2-1, is DGGITQSPKYLFRKEGQNVTLSCEQNLNHDAMYWYRQDPGQGLRLIYYSQIVNDFQKGDIAEGYSVSREKKESFPLTVTSAQKNPTAFYLCASSIPGGSYNEQFFGPGTRLTVL.

This clone showed up just a few times. The gene calls are TRBV4-1 and TRBJ1-2; tentatively, D is TRBD1 (5 bases). Trimming took 0 bases from V and 4 from J, leaving 12 bases between them. Germline values: CDR1 MGHRA, CDR2 YSYEKL. The CDR3 totals 15 residues. This chain's CDR3 is CASSQDSGNFYGYTF. The CDR3 region has the DNA TGCGCCAGCAGCCAAGATTCAGGGAACTTCTATGGCTACACCTTC.

V and J are TRBV9 and TRBJ2-3; a weak D match, TRBD2 (6 bases). The CDR3 totals 14 residues. Trimming stripped 4 bases from V and 3 bases from J, with 12 bases between. Germline V gives CDR1 SGDLS, CDR2 YYNGEE. DNA of the CDR3: TGTGCCAGCAGCATTCGGACTATGACAGATACGCAGTATTTT. Amino acid sequence: CASSIRTMTDTQYF.

This chain links TRBV3-1 (or the pseudogene TRBV3-2) with TRBJ2-1, with D possibly TRBD2 on 6 matching bases. The CDR3 covers 12 residues. The V and J ends lost 4 bases and 10 bases respectively, with 11 bases between them. Germline CDR1 reads LGHDT; CDR2 reads YNNKEL (reference sequence). CDR3 region: CASSLAGWEQFF. CDR3 DNA: TGTGCCAGCAGCCTCGCGGGATGGGAGCAGTTCTTC.

The count of this clone is one. The chain is built from TRBV7-9 and TRBJ2-3; possibly TRBD1 for D (6 bases). Trimming removed 1 base at V and 1 base at J, with 9 bases between. Germline-derived CDR1 and CDR2 are SEHNR and FQNEAQ (reference sequence). The CDR3 has 15 residues. As DNA, the CDR3 is TGTGCCAGCAGCTTAGGGGCAGGGGGCACAGATACGCAGTATTTT. This encodes CASSLGAGGTDTQYF.